This T cell receptor beta chain was sequenced in a study of blood T cell repertoires in COVID-19. Per the authors' pipeline: Amplification of reference gene primers provided the estimated nucleated cell counts. The method was immunoSEQ multiplex PCR; TCRdb's version includes in-frame clones alone and lacks a portion of them. V, J and clone size were drawn from that table, and D and trimming were deduced from the DNA. The data contain approximately 200,000 clones, roughly 94% of them singletons. The receptor was derived from a man under 40 with COVID-19, enrolled during active disease. The sequencing sample was made of peripheral blood.

CDR3 DNA: TGTGCCAGTAGTATGGCAGTTTATAGCAATCAGCCCCAGCATTTT. Its protein product is CASSMAVYSNQPQHF. The chain links TRBV19 to TRBJ1-5, with D unclear. Trimming left V 3 bases short and J 0 bases short, with 9 bases between. Germline V gives CDR1 LNHDA, CDR2 SQIVND (reference sequence). This CDR3 spans 15 amino acids.